Sequencing of this T cell receptor (beta chain) was carried out in a study of T cells expressing NK-cell markers. TCRdb re-called the 5' RACE reads and gives one entry per CDR3 protein, without DNA. In total, the table holds roughly 380,000 distinct CDR3 sequences. The sequenced sample consisted of blood T cells: a sorted CD56 or NKG2C T cell subset, CD4+ or CD8+ T cells, or bulk PBMC T cells (not recorded which). The source of this sequence is a man aged 18-75 years in good health.

The CDR3 sequence: CASRRGQVNTEAFF. The chain uses TRBV19 and TRBJ1-1; there is no DNA to check the TCRdb D call of TRBD1. In germline, CDR1 is LNHDA, CDR2 SQIVND (reference sequence). This CDR3 region has 14 residues.